A single sample is the source of the 25 T cell receptor beta chains below, sequenced in a study of blood T cell repertoires in COVID-19. Only in-frame clones appear in the TCRdb table, and some are missing; sequencing was by immunoSEQ multiplex PCR. The sample has roughly 100,000 clones; 81% are singletons. Sequencing was performed on peripheral blood. Receptors originate from a man older than 75 with acute or convalescent COVID-19.

The genes are TRBV2 and TRBJ2-6; D may be TRBD1 (6 bases). The germline gives CDR1 SNHLY, CDR2 FYNNEI. This CDR3 spans 15 amino acids. The V gene lost 7 bases and the J gene lost 2 bases, with 12 bases spanning the gap. CDR3 nucleotide sequence: TGTGCCAGCAACCAAAACAGGGCTGGGGCCAACGTCCTGACTTTC. It codes for CASNQNRAGANVLTF.

The rearrangement joins TRBV5-6 to TRBJ2-1; 8 nucleotides line up with TRBD1. J gave up 3 bases and V 3 bases, and 5 bases lay outside the gene matches. Germline values: CDR1 SGHDT, CDR2 YYEEEE. This CDR3 contains 15 residues. The DNA for the CDR3 is TGTGCCAGCAGCTGGGGGACAGGACACTACAATGAGCAGTTCTTC. Translation: CASSWGTGHYNEQFF.

V gene TRBV19 combines with J gene TRBJ1-5; TRBD1 aligns across 10 bases. V dropped 5 bases and J dropped 7; count of bases not matched to a gene: 11. CDR3 size: 16 residues. Germline CDR1 is LNHDA and CDR2 is SQIVND (reference sequence). The CDR3, as DNA: TGTGCCAGTAGTTCAAGGGACAGGGGATTTTACCAGCCCCAGCATTTT. Amino acids: CASSSRDRGFYQPQHF.

The CDR3 spells CASSHRVFGANVLTF. Here the CDR3 DNA reads TGTGCCAGCAGCCACAGGGTCTTTGGGGCCAACGTCCTGACTTTC. This rearrangement joins TRBV5-8 to TRBJ2-6; D might be TRBD1 (6 bases). In germline, CDR1 is SGHTS, CDR2 YDEGEE. The CDR3 is made up of 15 amino acids. V gave up 4 bases and J gave up 3 bases, with 11 bases separating them.

V usage is TRBV5-1 and J usage is TRBJ2-3; tentatively, D is TRBD2 (5 bases). The CDR3 runs 13 residues. CDR1 and CDR2 (germline): SGHRS, YFSETQ. Trimming removed 4 bases at V and 4 bases at J, with 10 bases between. The CDR3: CASSEGIADTQYF. DNA for the CDR3: TGCGCCAGCAGCGAGGGAATCGCAGATACGCAGTATTTT. Based on the CDR3 plus reference TRBV5-1 and TRBJ2-3, the full variable domain is KAGVTQTPRYLIKTRGQQVTLSCSPISGHRSVSWYQQTPGQGLQFLFEYFSETQRNKGNFPGRFSGRQFSNSRSEMNVSTLELGDSALYLCASSEGIADTQYFGPGTRLTVL.

This clone was detected once. V usage is TRBV18 and J usage is TRBJ2-7, with D possibly being TRBD2 (5 bases). This CDR3 contains 13 residues. Germline CDR1 and CDR2: KGHSH and LQKENI. V lost 6 bases to trimming and J lost 6 bases, with 15 bases between them. The CDR3 bases are TGTGCCAGCTCGACCGGAGGACTTCGCGAGCAGTACTTC. It yields the protein CASSTGGLREQYF.

For the CDR3, the DNA is TGTGCCAGCAGTCCACGACAGCCCTACGAGCAGTACTTC. This translates into CASSPRQPYEQYF. The rearrangement links TRBV12-3 or TRBV12-4 to TRBJ2-7, with D possibly TRBD1 on 5 matching bases. The V end was cut by 5 bases, the J end by 2 bases, with 10 bases between. The CDR3 loop spans 13 amino acids.

V and J are TRBV7-2 and TRBJ2-5, with a weak D call TRBD1 (5 bases). The CDR3 has 16 residues. Trimming cost V 4 bases and J 3 bases, with 18 bases left between them. Germline-derived CDR1 and CDR2 are SGHTA and FQGNSA. The CDR3 here is CASSSRGPVGEETQYF. DNA of the CDR3: TGTGCCAGCAGCTCTAGAGGCCCCGTAGGGGAAGAGACCCAGTACTTC.

This clone was counted only a few times. The chain links TRBV7-9 to TRBJ2-7, with 7 bases fitting TRBD1. Germline CDR1 is SEHNR and CDR2 is FQNEAQ (reference sequence). The length of the CDR3 is 15 residues. V lost 3 bases and J lost 1; bases outside the gene matches: 6. CDR3 coding DNA: TGTGCCAGCAGCTTTTTTTTGACAGGGTCCTACGAGCAGTACTTC. This sequence encodes CASSFFLTGSYEQYF.

V usage is TRBV5-1 and J usage is TRBJ2-1, with TRBD1 identical over 10 bases. With V trimmed by 4 bases and J by 7 bases, 11 bases remained unmatched. The CDR3 is made up of 16 amino acids. The germline CDR1 and CDR2 sequences are SGHRS and YFSETQ. In DNA, the CDR3 is TGCGCCAGCAGCCATCCGGGACAGGGGACCCTAAATGAGCAGTTCTTC. Translated, it gives CASSHPGQGTLNEQFF.

CDR3 loop: CASSTHPGQGGEKLFF. The CDR3 DNA follows: TGTGCCAGCAGTACACACCCCGGACAGGGGGGTGAAAAACTGTTTTTT. The rearrangement links TRBV28 to TRBJ1-4, with 10 positions matching TRBD1. Germline V gene sequence: CDR1 MDHEN, CDR2 SYDVKM. The CDR3 has 16 amino acids. The ends lost 5 bases at V and 7 bases at J; junction bases unmatched: 10.

This rearrangement joins TRBV5-1 to TRBJ1-2; 10 bases are shared with TRBD1. CDR3 size: 19 residues. Germline trimming cut 4 bases from V and 2 bases from J; bases unmatched to any gene: 17. Per the germline V gene, CDR1 is SGHRS and CDR2 is YFSETQ. CDR3 sequence (DNA): TGCGCCAGCAGCCCTCGGTTTGGGGACAGGGGACGGGGGAACTATGGCTACACCTTC. Amino acids: CASSPRFGDRGRGNYGYTF.

The rearrangement joins TRBV7-3 to TRBJ2-1, with a weak D call TRBD2 (6 bases). The CDR3 runs 14 residues. V was shortened by 1 base and J by 2 bases, with 6 bases between the two germline ends. Germline loops: CDR1 SGHTA, CDR2 FQGTGA. DNA for the CDR3: TGTGCCAGCAGCTTAAGCGGGGCCTACAATGAGCAGTTCTTC. It codes for CASSLSGAYNEQFF.

Here the CDR3 DNA reads TGTGCCACCAGCAGAGCGGGAGGAAACACAGATACGCAGTATTTT. This sequence encodes CATSRAGGNTDTQYF. This chain links TRBV15 with TRBJ2-3, with TRBD2 identical over 7 bases. V lost 1 base, J lost 2 bases, and 3 bases stayed unmatched. The CDR3 contains 15 residues. Per germline, CDR1 LNHNV and CDR2 YYDKDF (reference sequence). Combining the CDR3 with reference TRBV15 and TRBJ2-3 gives the whole variable domain DAMVIQNPRYQVTQFGKPVTLSCSQTLNHNVMYWYQQKSSQAPKLLFHYYDKDFNNEADTPDNFQSRRPNTSFCFLDIRSPGLGDTAMYLCATSRAGGNTDTQYFGPGTRLTVL.

This clone has more than one count but fewer than ten. The gene calls are TRBV18 and TRBJ1-5, with D perhaps TRBD1 (5 bases). The V gene lost 2 bases and the J gene lost 7 bases, with 15 bases spanning the gap. Germline V lookup: CDR1 KGHSH, CDR2 LQKENI. The CDR3 runs 15 residues. CDR3 loop: CASSPKGTLPQPQHF. CDR3 sequence (DNA): TGTGCCAGCTCACCAAAGGGGACTCTTCCCCAGCCCCAGCATTTT.

The chain couples TRBV5-1 to TRBJ1-1; TRBD1 matches at 7 bases. Unmatched junction bases numbered 8, after V lost 1 base and J lost 5 bases. Germline V gives CDR1 SGHRS, CDR2 YFSETQ. This CDR3 comprises 15 residues. CDR3 residues: CASSLMNRGLTEAFF. The CDR3 nucleotides read TGCGCCAGCAGCTTGATGAACAGGGGATTAACTGAAGCTTTCTTT.

This clone was counted once. The chain links TRBV30 to TRBJ2-7; possibly TRBD2 for D (5 bases). In germline, CDR1 is GTSNPN, CDR2 SVGIG (reference sequence). Trimming shortened V by 2 bases and J by 0 bases, and 8 bases separated the two germline ends. The CDR3 is 13 amino acids. The CDR3 DNA follows: TGTGCCTGGAGTTTGGGGAGCTCCTACGAGCAGTACTTC. Amino acids: CAWSLGSSYEQYF.

The rearrangement links TRBV24-1 to TRBJ2-1, with 9 positions matching TRBD2. CDR1 is KGHDR and CDR2 is SFDVKD in the germline V gene. The J segment lost 8 bases and the V segment lost 7 bases, leaving 5 bases of the junction unmatched. The CDR3 runs 13 residues. The CDR3 loop is CATSLAGRDEQFF. The CDR3 nucleotides are TGTGCCACCAGCCTAGCGGGAAGGGATGAGCAGTTCTTC.

The rearrangement uses TRBV5-4 and TRBJ2-3; 13 bases line up with TRBD2. The CDR3 is made up of 16 amino acids. Germline V gene sequence: CDR1 SGHNT, CDR2 YYREEE (reference sequence). Trimming removed 4 bases from V and 5 bases from J; junction bases left unmatched: 7. The CDR3 DNA sequence: TGTGCCAGCAGCCGGGGGACTAGCGGGAATCAAGATACGCAGTATTTT. This codes for CASSRGTSGNQDTQYF.

The chain links TRBV7-2 to TRBJ2-1, with D possibly being TRBD1 (5 bases). CDR3 length equals 15 residues. CDR1 is SGHTA and CDR2 is FQGNSA in the germline V gene. Trimming removed 2 bases from V and 4 bases from J, with 12 bases in between. CDR3: CASSLTGRGYNEQFF. The CDR3, as DNA: TGTGCCAGCAGCTTAACAGGAAGAGGTTACAATGAGCAGTTCTTC.

The rearrangement uses TRBV5-1 and TRBJ2-7; 7 bases line up with TRBD2. CDR1 is SGHRS and CDR2 is YFSETQ in the germline V gene. The junction had 5 bases not matched to a gene; V was cut back by 1 base and J by 1 base. CDR3 length: 15 amino acids. Here the CDR3 DNA reads TGCGCCAGCAGCTTGAGCGCGGGAGAATCCTACGAGCAGTACTTC. Its translation is CASSLSAGESYEQYF.

V is TRBV5-1 and J is TRBJ2-2, with TRBD2 identical over 8 bases. Germline V lookup: CDR1 SGHRS, CDR2 YFSETQ. This CDR3 spans 22 amino acids. With V trimmed by 4 bases and J by 0 bases, 23 bases remained unmatched. This CDR3 is CASSPLPIGTRGPYSNTGELFF. The CDR3 nucleotides are TGCGCCAGCAGCCCGCTTCCCATCGGGACTAGGGGCCCCTACTCGAACACCGGGGAGCTGTTTTTT.

CDR3 DNA sequence: TGCGCCAGCAGCACGGACAGGGGCGCCTACGAGCAGTACTTC. Translation: CASSTDRGAYEQYF. The chain uses TRBV5-1 and TRBJ2-7; 9 nucleotides align to TRBD1. V lost 4 bases and J lost 2; bases outside the gene matches: 4. This CDR3 comprises 14 residues. The V gene's germline CDR1 is SGHRS and CDR2 YFSETQ.

Only a few counts were recorded for this clone. This chain connects TRBV29-1 to TRBJ1-1; 8 bases match TRBD1. The CDR3 totals 13 residues. J was trimmed by 4 bases and V by 3 bases; bases with no gene match: 4. CDR1 is SQVTM and CDR2 is ANQGSEA in the germline V gene. CDR3 sequence (DNA): TGCAGCGTTGACAGGGGGCCGGGCACTGAAGCTTTCTTT. It codes for CSVDRGPGTEAFF.

The gene calls are TRBV5-1 and TRBJ2-1, with 8 bases that match TRBD1. The CDR3 consists of 13 residues. Trimming took 4 bases from V and 5 from J; bases not matched to a gene: 2. Germline V gene sequence: CDR1 SGHRS, CDR2 YFSETQ. CDR3 region: CASSRTGNNEQFF. DNA for the CDR3: TGCGCCAGCAGCCGGACAGGGAACAATGAGCAGTTCTTC.